This T cell receptor (beta chain) is from a study of CD4+ T cells in melanoma. Study-wide results and limits: A reported correlation linked neoantigen-specific CD4+ T cells to CD8+, macrophage and B cell function. In melanoma, neoantigen-specific CD4+ T cells reportedly differed in differentiation state.

For this clone: The antigen remains undetermined.

The data were produced by immunoSEQ multiplex PCR, yet TCRdb's version contains in-frame clones alone and is incomplete. Of about 140,000 clones in the sample, nearly 95% were seen once. V was cut by 2 bases and J by 0 bases, with 11 bases left in between. The germline V gene has CDR1 KGHSH and CDR2 LQKENI. The CDR3 is 16 amino acids. The chain links TRBV18 to TRBJ2-1; D possibly corresponds to TRBD2 (5 bases). This receptor was identified in a human donor with melanoma. CDR3 in DNA: TGTGCCAGCTCACCATTACTACGGGGCTCCTACAATGAGCAGTTCTTC. As protein: CASSPLLRGSYNEQFF.